This entry lists 21 T cell receptor beta chains sequenced from one sample in a study of blood T cell repertoires in COVID-19. TCRdb keeps only in-frame clones here, not all; method: immunoSEQ multiplex PCR. The repertoire has around 60,000 clones, around 85% of them found once; the top ten carry under 6%. The sequencing sample was made of peripheral blood. All receptors derive from a man in his sixties or seventies with acute or convalescent COVID-19.

This clone was seen only once. V and J are TRBV4-1 and TRBJ2-2; TRBD1 matches 7 bases. CDR3 length equals 16 residues. V lost 3 bases, J lost 0 bases, and 4 bases stayed unmatched. Germline V gives CDR1 MGHRA, CDR2 YSYEKL. The CDR3 protein is CASSQVGTANTGELFF. The DNA for the CDR3 is TGCGCCAGCAGCCAGGTTGGGACAGCGAACACCGGGGAGCTGTTTTTT.

This rearrangement joins TRBV11-3 to TRBJ1-6; 8 nucleotides line up with TRBD1. Germline V gene data show CDR1 as SGHNT and CDR2 as YENEEA. This CDR3 is 15 amino acids long. V trimming: 5 bases; J trimming: 5 bases; junction bases outside the gene matches: 5. In nucleotides, the CDR3 is TGTGCCAGCAGCCAAAGGACAGGGAATAATTCACCCCTCCACTTT. It codes for CASSQRTGNNSPLHF.

V gene TRBV24-1 combines with J gene TRBJ2-1, with 9 positions matching TRBD2. V shed 4 bases, J shed 2 bases, and the junction held 5 bases outside the gene matches. The germline CDR1 and CDR2 sequences are KGHDR and SFDVKD. CDR3 length: 16 amino acids. The DNA for the CDR3 is TGTGCCACCAGTGAAGGGGAGCGGGGGGCCTACAATGAGCAGTTCTTC. This translates into CATSEGERGAYNEQFF.

The chain employs TRBV11-2 and TRBJ2-5; TRBD2 might be the D (6 bases). CDR1 is SGHAT and CDR2 is FQNNGV in the germline V gene. With 5 bases removed from V and 5 bases from J, the gap between germline ends came to 18 bases. The length of the CDR3 is 15 residues. The CDR3 DNA reads as TGTGCCAGCAGCCCTCGATGGGGGGAAGGGGAGACCCAGTACTTC. This translates into CASSPRWGEGETQYF.

This clone was detected only once. The V call is TRBV19, the J call TRBJ2-7; TRBD1 aligns across 12 bases. The germline gives CDR1 LNHDA, CDR2 SQIVND (reference sequence). This CDR3 comprises 15 residues. Losses at the gene ends were 4 bases for V and 6 bases for J; bases not matched to a gene: 7. CDR3: CASSKPGQGAGEQYF. CDR3 in DNA: TGTGCCAGTAGTAAACCGGGACAGGGGGCGGGCGAGCAGTACTTC.

The rearrangement joins TRBV3-1 (or the pseudogene TRBV3-2) to TRBJ1-1; D unresolved. The CDR3 spans 13 residues. Trimming shortened V by 1 base and J by 6 bases, and 9 bases separated the two germline ends. The germline CDR1 and CDR2 sequences are LGHDT and YNNKEL (reference sequence). The CDR3 is CASSQVEVAEAFF. The DNA for the CDR3 is TGTGCCAGCAGCCAAGTCGAGGTGGCTGAAGCTTTCTTT.

This rearrangement joins TRBV9 to TRBJ1-3; TRBD1 aligns across 9 bases. Germline V gene lookup returns CDR1 SGDLS and CDR2 YYNGEE. This CDR3 region has 17 residues. Trimming took 2 bases from V and 8 from J; bases not matched to a gene: 14. The CDR3 reads CASSVSPGQGIGDTIYF. CDR3 nucleotide sequence: TGTGCCAGCAGCGTGAGTCCGGGACAGGGAATCGGGGACACCATATATTTT.

The chain carries TRBV7-9 and TRBJ1-1; 8 bases line up with TRBD1. With 5 bases clipped from V and 0 bases from J, the junction kept 5 bases outside the gene matches. The CDR3 has 15 amino acids. Germline V lookup: CDR1 SEHNR, CDR2 FQNEAQ (reference sequence). The CDR3 protein is CASSPWDRLNTEAFF. In DNA, the CDR3 is TGTGCCAGCAGCCCGTGGGACAGGCTGAACACTGAAGCTTTCTTT. Filled out from reference TRBV7-9 and TRBJ1-1, the complete variable domain reads DTGVSQNPRHKITKRGQNVTFRCDPISEHNRLYWYRQTLGQGPEFLTYFQNEAQLEKSRLLSDRFSAERPKGSFSTLEIQRTEQGDSAMYLCASSPWDRLNTEAFFGQGTRLTVV.

The table lists this clone with a count of one. V gene TRBV29-1 combines with J gene TRBJ2-5, with 9 bases that match TRBD1. Germline-derived CDR1 and CDR2 are SQVTM and ANQGSEA. The CDR3 sequence is 13 residues long. The trim removed 5 bases at V and 5 bases at J, leaving 6 bases unmatched. For the CDR3, the DNA is TGCAGCGTTCGGACAGGGGCGGGGGAGACCCAGTACTTC. Translated: CSVRTGAGETQYF.

The chain links TRBV7-9 to TRBJ2-2, with 7 bases that match TRBD1. J was trimmed by 6 bases and V by 3 bases; bases with no gene match: 4. CDR1 and CDR2 from the germline V gene are SEHNR and FQNEAQ (reference sequence). The CDR3 has 14 amino acids. Written as DNA, the CDR3 is TGTGCCAGCAGCTTGTCGGGACAGTCCGGGGAGCTGTTTTTT. This gives the protein CASSLSGQSGELFF.

This clone was observed once. The chain links TRBV19 to TRBJ2-7; maybe TRBD1 (7 bases). CDR3 size: 17 residues. With 3 bases removed from V and 2 bases from J, the gap between germline ends came to 20 bases. Germline CDR1 is LNHDA and CDR2 is SQIVND (reference sequence). The CDR3 here is CASSISWGRGDTYEQYF. CDR3 nucleotides: TGTGCCAGTAGTATCTCCTGGGGCAGGGGGGATACCTACGAGCAGTACTTC.

This chain joins TRBV20-1 and TRBJ2-7; a weak D match, TRBD2 (6 bases). CDR3 size: 11 residues. Germline lookup yields CDR1 DFQATT and CDR2 SNEGSKA (reference sequence). The ends were cut back, 6 bases at V and 7 bases at J, with 13 bases in the middle. This CDR3 reads CSAGPAGEQYF. The CDR3 bases are TGCAGTGCCGGTCCCGCGGGGGAGCAGTACTTC.

This clone has more than one count but fewer than ten. The rearrangement links TRBV7-8 to TRBJ2-5, with 12 bases identical to TRBD2. Germline V CDR1 and CDR2: SGHVS, FQNEAQ. The CDR3 sequence is 16 residues long. The trim removed 2 bases at V and 5 bases at J, leaving 6 bases unmatched. CDR3 bases: TGTGCCAGCAGCTTAATGTCCGGACTAGCGGGGGAGACCCAGTACTTC. Translating gives CASSLMSGLAGETQYF.

The V and J genes are TRBV2 and TRBJ1-6; D remains unclear. Germline loops: CDR1 SNHLY, CDR2 FYNNEI. Trimming left V 2 bases short and J 3 bases short, with 14 bases between. The CDR3 runs 17 residues. CDR3 nucleotides: TGTGCCAGCAGTGAACGTCCCGACTCAGACTATAATTCACCCCTCCACTTT. Translated, it gives CASSERPDSDYNSPLHF.

The chain uses TRBV5-1 and TRBJ2-7, with 15 bases aligning to TRBD2. V gave up 4 bases and J gave up 3 bases; unmatched junction bases: 2. The germline V gene has CDR1 SGHRS and CDR2 YFSETQ. The CDR3 runs to 15 residues. CDR3 loop: CASSQGLAGGYEQYF. The CDR3 DNA sequence: TGCGCCAGCAGCCAGGGACTAGCGGGGGGCTACGAGCAGTACTTC.

V and J are TRBV11-2 and TRBJ2-1, with TRBD1 identical over 10 bases. Trimming cost V 0 bases and J 6 bases; bases outside gene matches: 11. The CDR3 runs 18 residues. Per the germline V gene, CDR1 is SGHAT and CDR2 is FQNNGV. CDR3 sequence reads: CASSLDYAGTGDLNEQFF. The CDR3 nucleotides are TGTGCCAGCAGCTTAGATTATGCCGGGACAGGGGACCTCAATGAGCAGTTCTTC.

CDR3 protein: CASSSVGATGELFF. CDR3 nucleotides: TGTGCCAGTAGTAGTGTGGGGGCCACCGGGGAGCTGTTTTTT. The chain carries TRBV19 and TRBJ2-2, with a weak D call TRBD1 (6 bases). V was clipped by 4 bases and J by 4 bases, with 10 bases between them. The CDR3 covers 14 residues. Germline V CDR1 and CDR2: LNHDA, SQIVND (reference sequence).

This rearrangement joins TRBV2 to TRBJ1-1; unclear D gene. Germline V gives CDR1 SNHLY, CDR2 FYNNEI. V gave up 6 bases and J gave up 1 base, with 12 bases separating them. The CDR3 loop spans 14 amino acids. CDR3 bases: TGTGCCAGCAGCCCGGGATTGGGGAACACTGAAGCTTTCTTT. Residues: CASSPGLGNTEAFF.

The chain joins TRBV19 to TRBJ1-5; TRBD1 agrees at 8 bases. After removal of 1 base from V and 6 bases from J, the junction contained 5 bases not matched to a gene. In germline, CDR1 is LNHDA, CDR2 SQIVND (reference sequence). The CDR3 length is 15 residues. The CDR3 is CASSIAGQEGQPQHF. The CDR3 DNA is TGTGCCAGTAGTATAGCGGGACAGGAGGGTCAGCCCCAGCATTTT. Full variable domain (missing parts from reference TRBV19 and TRBJ1-5): DGGITQSPKYLFRKEGQNVTLSCEQNLNHDAMYWYRQDPGQGLRLIYYSQIVNDFQKGDIAEGYSVSREKKESFPLTVTSAQKNPTAFYLCASSIAGQEGQPQHFGDGTRLSIL.

The rearrangement uses TRBV5-1 and TRBJ2-5, with 9 nucleotides matching TRBD1. Trimming at V came to 0 bases and at J to 5 bases, leaving 14 bases not matched to a gene. CDR3 size: 18 residues. Germline CDR1 SGHRS, CDR2 YFSETQ. DNA of the CDR3: TGCGCCAGCAGCTTGGATTCAAGCAGACAGGGGGTCTGGGAGACCCAGTACTTC. Encoded protein: CASSLDSSRQGVWETQYF.

The chain carries TRBV7-9 and TRBJ2-2; D possibly corresponds to TRBD2 (5 bases). V was trimmed by 5 bases and J by 3 bases, leaving 13 bases between them. CDR1 SEHNR and CDR2 FQNEAQ come from the germline V gene (reference sequence). This CDR3 has 15 amino acids. CDR3 loop: CASSPTRVHTGELFF. The CDR3 DNA reads TGTGCCAGCAGCCCCACGCGGGTGCACACCGGGGAGCTGTTTTTT.